This T cell receptor (beta chain) is drawn from a study of blood T cell repertoires in COVID-19. In the original analysis: Amplification from reference gene primers served as the basis for estimated nucleated cell counts. Only in-frame clones appear in the TCRdb table, and some are missing; sequencing was by immunoSEQ multiplex PCR. That table supplies the V and J calls and clone size; D and trimming were determined from the DNA. The data show under 200,000 clones, approximately 87% seen once. Seattle-derived patients entered the study during active infection and were followed longitudinally. Germline CDR1 reads MGHDK; CDR2 reads SYGVNS. V lost 7 bases and J lost 5, with 17 bases in between. The CDR3 extends over 14 amino acids.

The chain carries TRBV25-1 and TRBJ2-5; maybe TRBD2 (6 bases). This receptor was obtained from a woman between 55 and 75 years old with COVID-19, enrolled during active disease. The material sequenced was peripheral blood. The CDR3 spells CASTEGGAGETQYF. The CDR3 DNA sequence: TGTGCCAGCACCGAAGGCGGGGCAGGGGAGACCCAGTACTTC. The whole variable domain, remainder taken from reference TRBV25-1 and TRBJ2-5, is EADIYQTPRYLVIGTGKKITLECSQTMGHDKMYWYQQDPGMELHLIHYSYGVNSTEKGDLSSESTVSRIRTEHFPLTLESARPSHTSQYLCASTEGGAGETQYFGPGTRLLVL.